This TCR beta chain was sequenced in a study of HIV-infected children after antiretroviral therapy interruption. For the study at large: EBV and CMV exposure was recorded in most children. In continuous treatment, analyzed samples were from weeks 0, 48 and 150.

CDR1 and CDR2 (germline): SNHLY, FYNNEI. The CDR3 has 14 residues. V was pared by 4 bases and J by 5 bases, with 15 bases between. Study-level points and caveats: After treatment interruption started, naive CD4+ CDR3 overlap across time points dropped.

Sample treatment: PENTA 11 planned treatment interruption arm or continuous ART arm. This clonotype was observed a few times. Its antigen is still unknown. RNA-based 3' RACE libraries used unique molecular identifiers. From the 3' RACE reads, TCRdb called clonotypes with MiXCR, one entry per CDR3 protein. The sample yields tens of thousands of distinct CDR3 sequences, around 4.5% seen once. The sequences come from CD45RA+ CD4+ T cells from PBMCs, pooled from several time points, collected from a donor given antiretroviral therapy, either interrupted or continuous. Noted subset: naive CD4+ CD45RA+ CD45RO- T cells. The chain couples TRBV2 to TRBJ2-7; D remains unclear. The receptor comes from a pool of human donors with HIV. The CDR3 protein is CASSVILAAHEQYF. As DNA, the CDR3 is TGTGCCAGCAGTGTTATACTCGCGGCGCACGAGCAGTACTTC.